The 20 T cell receptor beta chains below all came from one sample that was sequenced in a study of cytomegalovirus exposure and HLA in healthy donors (dated by TCRdb to between 2016 and 2019). Library preparation employed the immunoSEQ multiplex PCR assay. A mixture of 60 forward primers for TCR Vbeta segments and 13 reverse primers for TCR Jbeta segments was used in the multiplex PCR. Imported from immuneACCESS, the table was reduced by TCRdb to in-frame sequences with V and J called. These copies leave out some clones; in studies compared against another copy, an unresolved V gene accounts for under half, and the cause of the remainder is not known. This sample gives more than 85,000 clones in total; over 60% of them show up just once. The biggest ten clones account for 9.6% of the sample. The sequencing input was PBMCs. These receptors were obtained from a male donor in good health and CMV-seropositive.

The chain joins TRBV28 to TRBJ1-2, with D maybe TRBD1 (5 bases). The germline gives CDR1 MDHEN, CDR2 SYDVKM. The CDR3 sequence is 17 residues long. The V end lost 6 bases, the J end lost 1 base, and 21 bases lay between the germline ends. The CDR3 region has the DNA TGTGCCAGCAGCCCGCTATATTTCGACAGCCTTAACTATGGCTACACCTTC. This codes for CASSPLYFDSLNYGYTF.

For the CDR3, the DNA is TGTGCCAGCAGCTTAGAGGGGGACAGGGCGGAGACCCAGTACTTC. Translated: CASSLEGDRAETQYF. This chain links TRBV7-8 with TRBJ2-5; the match to TRBD1 covers 9 bases. This CDR3 has 15 residues. Germline values: CDR1 SGHVS, CDR2 FQNEAQ. V was pared by 1 base and J by 5 bases, with 5 bases of the junction left unmatched.

On this clone itself: At one of its ends the junction is not consistent with the germline gene, which may arise from a read error. V usage is TRBV7-9 and J usage is TRBJ2-7, with TRBD1 as a possible D gene (5 bases). The CDR3 runs to 14 residues. Germline V gene lookup returns CDR1 SEHNR and CDR2 FQNEAQ (reference sequence). The CDR3, as DNA: TGTTCCAGCAGCTTAGGGGCAGCTTCCTACGAGCAGTACTTC. Residues: CSSSLGAASYEQYF.

The J gene is TRBJ2-1, the V gene TRBV15, with D hard to call. The germline CDR1 and CDR2 sequences are LNHNV and YYDKDF (reference sequence). This CDR3 has 15 residues. V lost 3 bases to trimming and J lost 5 bases, with 14 bases between them. Written as DNA, the CDR3 is TGTGCCACCAGCAGGAGACAAAACCACCACAATGAGCAGTTCTTC. Its translation is CATSRRQNHHNEQFF.

This chain joins TRBV29-1 and TRBJ2-1; 15 bases map to TRBD2. Losses at the gene ends were 7 bases for V and 7 bases for J; bases not matched to a gene: 8. This CDR3 has 15 amino acids. Germline V gene lookup returns CDR1 SQVTM and CDR2 ANQGSEA. The CDR3 bases are TGCAGCGCTGGACTAGCGGGAGGGCCGGTTAATGAGCAGTTCTTC. As protein: CSAGLAGGPVNEQFF.

The J gene is TRBJ1-2, the V gene TRBV19; D gene uncertain. V lost 7 bases and J lost 4, with 13 bases in between. Germline-derived CDR1 and CDR2 are LNHDA and SQIVND (reference sequence). The CDR3 is made up of 13 amino acids. CDR3 in amino acids: CASTFISSYGYTF. The CDR3 nucleotides read TGTGCCAGTACCTTCATAAGCTCCTATGGCTACACCTTC.

V is TRBV7-3 and J is TRBJ2-2; 8 nucleotides line up with TRBD2. J gave up 8 bases and V 3 bases, and 8 bases lay outside the gene matches. Germline V gene data show CDR1 as SGHTA and CDR2 as FQGTGA. The CDR3 has 15 amino acids. The DNA of the CDR3 is TGTGCCAGCAGCTTTGTAAGCGGGAGTACGGGGGAGCTGTTTTTT. Protein: CASSFVSGSTGELFF.

The V gene is TRBV7-2, the J gene TRBJ2-5; tentatively, D is TRBD2 (5 bases). CDR1 and CDR2 (germline): SGHTA, FQGNSA. The CDR3 has 18 amino acids. V was pared by 5 bases and J by 3 bases, with 25 bases between. The CDR3 loop reads CASSAPAPPSGREETQYF. The DNA for the CDR3 is TGTGCCAGCAGCGCCCCCGCCCCCCCTTCGGGGAGAGAAGAGACCCAGTACTTC.

This clone was recorded once. V usage is TRBV11-2 and J usage is TRBJ2-6, with 11 positions matching TRBD2. The V gene's germline CDR1 is SGHAT and CDR2 FQNNGV. V lost 1 base and J lost 0; bases outside the gene matches: 5. The length of the CDR3 is 19 residues. Here the CDR3 reads CASSLVRLAGPSGANVLTF. DNA for the CDR3: TGTGCCAGCAGCTTAGTCAGACTAGCGGGACCCTCTGGGGCCAACGTCCTGACTTTC.

This chain uses TRBV7-6 with TRBJ2-3; 12 bases are a match to TRBD1. Germline lookup yields CDR1 SGHVS and CDR2 FNYEAQ. J gave up 5 bases and V 5 bases, and 17 bases lay outside the gene matches. CDR3 size: 19 residues. The CDR3 reads CASSQGQGAQRNRGDTQYF. The CDR3 DNA reads TGTGCCAGCAGCCAGGGACAGGGGGCCCAGCGGAACAGGGGAGATACGCAGTATTTT. The whole variable domain, filled in from reference TRBV7-6 and TRBJ2-3, reads GAGVSQSPRYKVTKRGQDVALRCDPISGHVSLYWYRQALGQGPEFLTYFNYEAQQDKSGLPNDRFSAERPEGSISTLTIQRTEQRDSAMYRCASSQGQGAQRNRGDTQYFGPGTRLTVL.

The rearrangement joins TRBV5-6 to TRBJ1-1; D is unclear. V was trimmed by 4 bases and J by 8 bases, leaving 9 bases between them. This CDR3 has 11 amino acids. The germline CDR1 and CDR2 sequences are SGHDT and YYEEEE. Here the CDR3 DNA reads TGTGCCAGCAGCGCAGGCCCAGAAGCTTTCTTT. This gives the protein CASSAGPEAFF. Full variable domain (rest looked up from reference TRBV5-6 and TRBJ1-1): DAGVTQSPTHLIKTRGQQVTLRCSPKSGHDTVSWYQQALGQGPQFIFQYYEEEERQRGNFPDRFSGHQFPNYSSELNVNALLLGDSALYLCASSAGPEAFFGQGTRLTVV.

This clone showed up just once. J is TRBJ1-2 and V is TRBV6-6; 7 bases align to TRBD1. V shed 8 bases and J 4 bases; nucleotides not matched to a gene: 4. CDR1 MNHNY and CDR2 SVGAGI come from the germline V gene (reference sequence). The CDR3 loop spans 12 amino acids. The CDR3 here is CASWDSVYGYTF. The CDR3 DNA reads as TGTGCCAGCTGGGACAGCGTCTATGGCTACACCTTC.

This chain links TRBV7-3 with TRBJ2-7; TRBD2 matches 7 bases. The germline CDR1 and CDR2 sequences are SGHTA and FQGTGA. With 2 bases clipped from V and 5 bases from J, the junction kept 3 bases outside the gene matches. The CDR3 consists of 13 residues. The CDR3: CASSLRRENEQYF. CDR3 coding DNA: TGTGCCAGCAGCTTACGGCGGGAGAACGAGCAGTACTTC. Together with reference TRBV7-3 and TRBJ2-7, the CDR3 gives the full variable domain: GAGVSQTPSNKVTEKGKYVELRCDPISGHTALYWYRQSLGQGPEFLIYFQGTGAADDSGLPNDRFFAVRPEGSVSTLKIQRTERGDSAVYLCASSLRRENEQYFGPGTRLTVT.

The chain combines TRBV11-3 with TRBJ1-4; D not resolved. The CDR3 totals 15 residues. Germline V gene lookup returns CDR1 SGHNT and CDR2 YENEEA. Trimming pared 2 bases from V and 7 bases from J, leaving 14 bases between. CDR3 nucleotides: TGTGCCAGCAGCTTAACATCTCCAGCGGGTGAAAAACTGTTTTTT. Protein product: CASSLTSPAGEKLFF.

V gene TRBV30 combines with J gene TRBJ1-4, with no clear D. This CDR3 is built from 14 residues. Trimming stripped 0 bases from V and 10 bases from J, with 15 bases between. Germline CDR1 reads GTSNPN; CDR2 reads SVGIG (reference sequence). CDR3 bases: TGTGCCTGGAGTGTTAGTCTTGCGGGAGGAAAACTGTTTTTT. Protein sequence: CAWSVSLAGGKLFF.

The chain recombines TRBV11-3 with TRBJ2-3; D may be TRBD1 (6 bases). V was clipped by 6 bases and J by 4 bases, with 11 bases between them. The CDR3 spans 13 residues. Germline loops: CDR1 SGHNT, CDR2 YENEEA. CDR3 residues: CASSTGYPDTQYF. Written as DNA, the CDR3 is TGTGCCAGCAGTACAGGGTACCCAGATACGCAGTATTTT.

The chain joins TRBV30 to TRBJ1-1; D unresolved. This CDR3 comprises 15 residues. Per the germline V gene, CDR1 is GTSNPN and CDR2 is SVGIG (reference sequence). Trimming took off 3 bases at V and 1 base at J, with 15 bases between the two ends. CDR3 in amino acids: CAWSVTAGGNTEAFF. For the CDR3, the DNA is TGTGCCTGGAGCGTCACAGCGGGCGGGAACACTGAAGCTTTCTTT.

The V call is TRBV5-1, the J call TRBJ2-5, with 11 positions matching TRBD2. The germline gives CDR1 SGHRS, CDR2 YFSETQ. The CDR3 totals 18 residues. The trim removed 0 bases at V and 5 bases at J, leaving 12 bases unmatched. The CDR3 here is CASSLGTLAGGYRETQYF. CDR3 coding DNA: TGCGCCAGCAGCTTGGGGACCCTAGCGGGAGGATACAGGGAGACCCAGTACTTC.

This clone was seen only a few times. The CDR3 loop is CASSELGTSGTWRTQYF. CDR3 in DNA: TGTGCCAGCAGTGAATTGGGGACTAGCGGAACTTGGAGGACCCAGTACTTC. The gene calls are TRBV6-1 and TRBJ2-5, with TRBD2 identical over 11 bases. The CDR3 contains 17 residues. Germline V gives CDR1 MNHNS, CDR2 SASEGT. V trimming: 2 bases; J trimming: 7 bases; junction bases outside the gene matches: 12.

This clone was counted only a few times. This rearrangement joins TRBV5-5 to TRBJ1-2; 9 bases line up with TRBD1. The trim removed 4 bases at V and 8 bases at J, leaving 9 bases unmatched. The length of the CDR3 is 14 residues. Germline V lookup: CDR1 SGHKS, CDR2 YYEKEE (reference sequence). The CDR3 loop reads CASSPGDRVGGYTF. CDR3 coding DNA: TGTGCCAGCAGCCCTGGGGACAGGGTGGGAGGCTACACCTTC.